This TCR beta chain was captured in a study of T cell responses to AZD1222 COVID-19 vaccine (dated by TCRdb to 2020 to 2023). About the investigation overall: AZD1222 recipients whose second dose came at about 4 weeks and those whose second dose came at about 12 weeks were combined into one group, since spike-specific TCR depth and breadth did not differ between the two schedules. A total of under 250 trial participants underwent TCR sequencing, of whom nearly 210 had received two doses of AZD1222 and around 26 had received two doses of the MenACWY control vaccine. Trial participants were enrolled into age subgroups of 18-55, 56-69 and 70-plus years, which contained approximately 150, 28 and 58 TCR-sequenced participants, respectively.

Taken from cysteine to phenylalanine, the CDR3 has 14 residues. The DNA shown is the 42-base CDR3, in frame from base 1. The germline V gene encodes CDR1 MNHEY and CDR2 SMNVEV (reference sequence). V loses 5 bases of germline sequence and J loses 1 base, and the interval between the two ends is 12 bases. In regard to this clone: Its cognate antigen has yet to be identified. Per-base qualities were not stored, and no clone one base away is much larger.

The CDR3 regions of human TCRbeta chains were analyzed by immunosequencing. The paper's processing steps were these. TCRs in the repertoires were matched against a reference library of SARS-CoV-2-specific TCRs that had been generated with the MIRA antigen-specificity platform. Breadth meant the fraction of unique TCRs that were SARS-CoV-2-associated, whereas depth meant the fraction of total T cells that were SARS-CoV-2-associated. Using the MIRA data, each spike-specific TCR was mapped to the spike region that the TCR reacts to and placed in a CD4 or CD8 class. Log10-transformed breadth and depth values were compared by one-way ANOVA with Sidak's multiple comparisons tests. What TCRdb holds here is the immuneACCESS table cut down to in-frame rearrangements. Part of the clones is not present; checked against another copy, under half of the missing clones reflect an unresolved V gene, and the others are unexplained. V and J calls and clone size follow that table, whereas D and trimming were derived from the DNA. A total of more than 75,000 clones appear in this sample, around 92% of them only once. Approximately 5.5% of the sample belongs to the ten largest clones.

Study-wide findings and limitations: After two AZD1222 doses, spike-specific TCR breadth and depth were significantly higher than at day 0 and than in MenACWY recipients. In the small 56-69-year group, the increase in depth fell short of significance, most likely because of low power. Because no day 14 peak-response samples were available, repertoires were characterized only after the peak T cell response. Participants were mostly white British and included more females than males, and it was suggested by the authors that clonal diversity may have been underestimated. Conclusions about previously exposed vaccinees were limited because only a handful of AZD1222 recipients were SARS-CoV-2 seropositive at baseline. Epitopes outside the regions mutated in the B.1.351 and B.1.1.7 variants were reportedly recognized by nearly half of the unique spike-specific TCRs. The whole spike protein was spanned by vaccine-associated CD4 TCRs, and dominant responses were seen in regions 160-218 and 743-854.

The label giving this sample's time point can be read as: baseline before first vaccination. The vaccinee samples were drawn from two UK trials, COV001 and COV002, one of which was a single-blind randomized controlled phase 2/3 trial testing AZD1222 (ChAdOx1 nCoV-19) in healthy adults. For TCRbeta chain sequencing, PBMC samples from trial participants were taken at day 0 and at day 28 after the second dose. The specimen was peripheral blood, collected on day 0 of AZD1222 vaccination. The sequence joins TRBV27 to TRBJ2-7; the D region possibly corresponds to TRBD1 (5 bases align). This receptor was obtained from an adult in good health. The CDR3 has the sequence CASSPGRTSYEQYF. The DNA sequence follows: TGTGCCAGCAGTCCGGGCCGGACATCCTACGAGCAGTACTTC.